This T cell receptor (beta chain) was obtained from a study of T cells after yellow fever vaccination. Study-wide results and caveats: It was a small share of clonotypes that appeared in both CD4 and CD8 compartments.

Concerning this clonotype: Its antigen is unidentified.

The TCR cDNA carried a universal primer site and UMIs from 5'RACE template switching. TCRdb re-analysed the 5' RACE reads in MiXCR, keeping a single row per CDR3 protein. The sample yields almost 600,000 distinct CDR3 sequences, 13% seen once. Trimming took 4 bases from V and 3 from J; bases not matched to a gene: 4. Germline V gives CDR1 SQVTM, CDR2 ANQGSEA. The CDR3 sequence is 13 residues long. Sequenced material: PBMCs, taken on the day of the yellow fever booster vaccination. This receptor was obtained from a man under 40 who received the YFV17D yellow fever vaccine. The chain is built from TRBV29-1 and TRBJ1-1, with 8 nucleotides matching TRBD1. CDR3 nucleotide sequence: TGCAGCGTTGCCAGGGGACAGGACACTGAAGCTTTCTTT. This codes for CSVARGQDTEAFF.